This T cell receptor (beta chain) was captured by sequencing in a study of shared clonotypes between healthy human individuals (dated by TCRdb to about 2020). Regarding the study in general: The cohort included a few men and two women between 18 and 49 years of age. For each donor, CD4 naive and CD4 memory were each run on three plates, CD8 naive on two plates, and CD8 memory on one plate. To estimate repertoire size and how much clonotypes are shared between individuals, the study performed deep sequencing of blood TCR repertoires from roughly five healthy adults. To increase sequencing depth and limit assay-specific biases, different laboratories used diverse techniques to prepare libraries and sequence TCR repertoires. Between about 0.94 and 8.9 billion PBMCs per donor were obtained by leukapheresis.

Broader findings and caveats from the paper: Even with the large sequencing depth, rarefaction of the sorted-subset datasets indicated that sequencing was incomplete. Compared with non-shared clonotypes, the clonotypes found in all four sorted-subset donors had higher generation probabilities. The genetic and exposure-history diversity represented was limited by the small number of donors. Sharing across a handful of donors was observed for about 5% of naive CD4, 3% to 3.5% of naive CD8, roughly 2.3% of memory CD4, and roughly 0.4% of memory CD8 clonotypes. Pairwise subsampling led to the expectation that sequencing depth would affect the degree of clonotype sharing among donors. Naive subsets generally had larger estimated clonotype richness than memory subsets. Only blood was sampled, and tissue TCR repertoires likely differ from those in blood.

TCR CDR3 regions were amplified from genomic DNA by multiplex PCR using the deep immunoSEQ assay. Extracted genomic DNA from each cell subset was spread evenly across all wells of several immunoSEQ 96-well plates, with each plate serving as a replicate. For sorted subsets, roughly 0.2 ug genomic DNA, equal to 30,000 to 35,000 T cell genomes, was loaded into each replicate PCR. Purified libraries were measured with a Qubit 3.0 fluorometer, size-checked on a Bioanalyzer 2100, and measured again with the KAPA Library Quantification kit. A separate single-read 150-cycle Illumina NextSeq 550 flow cell was used to sequence each immunoSEQ 96-well plate. As for the authors' bioinformatics: The immunoSEQ output contained only junctional sequences without quality scores, so filtering could not match that applied to full-length reads. To assign V/J genes and CDR3, sequences were annotated against IMGT germline references using PyIR, a Python wrapper for IgBLAST v1.9. Reads with weak V/J assignments (E-value above 1e-6), missing CDR3, stop codons, out-of-frame junctions, or ambiguous translated residues were removed. V3J clonotypes were defined by identical inferred V gene, J gene, and CDR3 amino acid sequence. Percentage overlap between repertoires was computed as shared unique clonotypes divided by the size of the smaller repertoire. Three approaches were used to assess repertoire richness: RTK rarefaction, the Chao1 estimator, and Recon v2.1 estimates of unobserved clonotypes. Generation probabilities for all TCRbeta clonotypes obtained by the gDNA method from four donors were computed using OLGA. TCRdb provides this immuneACCESS table in a form limited to in-frame rearrangements. Some clones are lacking; in checked studies, under half of them reflect an unresolved V gene, and why the rest are absent is not known. V and J calls and clone size are those listed in that table; D and trimming were worked out from the DNA. Recorded for this sample are over 1.5 million clones; 95% to 99% of them occurred a single time. About 0.45% of the sample comes from the top ten.

Concerning this clone itself: The antigen it binds to is not known. No much larger clone is present one base from it, and per-base qualities are unavailable.

Healthy HIV-negative adults with no recently reported acute infections or vaccinations were included as donors. Every donor was a Caucasian adult residing in Nashville, Tennessee, USA. CD4+ T cells were enriched by magnetic negative selection; naive cells were then positively selected on CD45RA, and the negative fraction formed the memory subset. After blood collection by leukapheresis, PBMCs were isolated using Ficoll-Histopaque density gradient centrifugation and then cryopreserved in the vapor phase of liquid nitrogen. Analytical flow cytometry was used to check the purity and quantity of each magnetically sorted T cell population. Genomic DNA was isolated from every sorted fraction and measured by UV absorbance on a Nanodrop 2000c. Relative to germline, V is 3 bases shorter and J is 9 bases shorter, with 18 bases between their ends. The germline V gene yields MGHRA for CDR1 and YSYEKL for CDR2. From its cysteine to its phenylalanine, the CDR3 spans 14 amino acids. Just the 42-base CDR3 DNA is kept, in frame starting at base 1.

Recombination connected TRBV4-1 to TRBJ2-7; the D match is possibly TRBD1 or TRBD2, with 5 bases aligned in each. Sequenced: naive CD4+ T cells sorted from blood. In the paper's terms, the cell subset or site label means: CD45RA+ positively selected. The sequence came from a man aged 25 to 45 in good health. Read as DNA, the sequence is TGCGCCAGCAGCCACTTCAAGGGGCAAGAGGGGCAGTACTTC. It encodes CASSHFKGQEGQYF.